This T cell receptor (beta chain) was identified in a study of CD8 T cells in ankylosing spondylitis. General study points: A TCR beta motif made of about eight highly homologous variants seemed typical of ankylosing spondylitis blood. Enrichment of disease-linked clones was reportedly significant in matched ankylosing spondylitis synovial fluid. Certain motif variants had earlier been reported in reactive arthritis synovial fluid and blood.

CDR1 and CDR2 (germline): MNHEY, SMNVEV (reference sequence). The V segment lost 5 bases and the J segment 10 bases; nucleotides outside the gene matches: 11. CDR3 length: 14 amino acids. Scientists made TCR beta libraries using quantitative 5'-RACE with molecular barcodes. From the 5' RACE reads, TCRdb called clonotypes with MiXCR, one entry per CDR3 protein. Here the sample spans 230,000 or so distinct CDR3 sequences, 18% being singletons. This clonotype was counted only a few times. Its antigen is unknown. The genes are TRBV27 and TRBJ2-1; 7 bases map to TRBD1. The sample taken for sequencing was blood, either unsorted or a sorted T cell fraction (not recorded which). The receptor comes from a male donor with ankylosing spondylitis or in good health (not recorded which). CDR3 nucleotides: TGTGCCAGCAGTCTCGGTACAGGGGCATGGGAGCAGTTCTTC. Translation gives CASSLGTGAWEQFF.